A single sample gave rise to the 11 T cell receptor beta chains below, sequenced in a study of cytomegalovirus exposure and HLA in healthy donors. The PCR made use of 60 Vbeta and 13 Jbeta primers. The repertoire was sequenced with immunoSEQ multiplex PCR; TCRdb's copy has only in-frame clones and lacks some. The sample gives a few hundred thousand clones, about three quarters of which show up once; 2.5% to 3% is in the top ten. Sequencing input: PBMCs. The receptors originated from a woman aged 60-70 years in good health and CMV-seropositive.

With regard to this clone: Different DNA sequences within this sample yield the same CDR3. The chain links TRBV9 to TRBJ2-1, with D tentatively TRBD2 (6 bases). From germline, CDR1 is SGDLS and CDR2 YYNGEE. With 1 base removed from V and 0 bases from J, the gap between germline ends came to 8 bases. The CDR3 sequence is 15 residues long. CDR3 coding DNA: TGTGCCAGCAGCGTAATGGGGGGCTCCTACAATGAGCAGTTCTTC. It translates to CASSVMGGSYNEQFF.

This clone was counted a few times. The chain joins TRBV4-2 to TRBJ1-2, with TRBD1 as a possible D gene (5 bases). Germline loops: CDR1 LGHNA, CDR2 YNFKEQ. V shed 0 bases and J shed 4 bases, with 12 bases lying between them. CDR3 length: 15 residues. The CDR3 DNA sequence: TGTGCCAGCAGCCAAGATCTGTTTCAGGGCTATGGCTACACCTTC. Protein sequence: CASSQDLFQGYGYTF.

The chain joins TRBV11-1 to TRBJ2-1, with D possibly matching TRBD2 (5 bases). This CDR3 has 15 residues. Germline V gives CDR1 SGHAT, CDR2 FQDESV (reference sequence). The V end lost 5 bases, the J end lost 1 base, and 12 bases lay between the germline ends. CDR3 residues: CASSLDEGSYNEQFF. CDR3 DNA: TGTGCCAGCAGCCTGGACGAGGGATCCTACAATGAGCAGTTCTTC.

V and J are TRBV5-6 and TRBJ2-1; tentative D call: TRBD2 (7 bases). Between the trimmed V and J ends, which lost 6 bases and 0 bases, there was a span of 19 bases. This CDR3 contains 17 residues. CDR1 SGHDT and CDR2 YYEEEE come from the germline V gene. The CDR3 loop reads CASNGGYGGASYNEQFF. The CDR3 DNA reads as TGTGCCAGCAACGGTGGATATGGGGGGGCCTCCTACAATGAGCAGTTCTTC.

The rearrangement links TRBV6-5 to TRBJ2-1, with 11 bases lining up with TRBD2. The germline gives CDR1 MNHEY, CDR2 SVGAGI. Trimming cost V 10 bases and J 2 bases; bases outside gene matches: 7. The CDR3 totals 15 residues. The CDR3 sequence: CATSTSGATYNEQFF. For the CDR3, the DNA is TGTGCCACTTCGACTAGCGGGGCTACCTACAATGAGCAGTTCTTC.

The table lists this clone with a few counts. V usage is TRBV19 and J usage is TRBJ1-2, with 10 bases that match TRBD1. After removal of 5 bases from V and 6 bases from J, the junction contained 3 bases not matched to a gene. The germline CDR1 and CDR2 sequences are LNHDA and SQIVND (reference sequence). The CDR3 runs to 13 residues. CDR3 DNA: TGTGCCAGTAGTTACGGGACAGGGGATGGCTACACCTTC. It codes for CASSYGTGDGYTF. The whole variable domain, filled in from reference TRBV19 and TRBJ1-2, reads DGGITQSPKYLFRKEGQNVTLSCEQNLNHDAMYWYRQDPGQGLRLIYYSQIVNDFQKGDIAEGYSVSREKKESFPLTVTSAQKNPTAFYLCASSYGTGDGYTFGSGTRLTVV.

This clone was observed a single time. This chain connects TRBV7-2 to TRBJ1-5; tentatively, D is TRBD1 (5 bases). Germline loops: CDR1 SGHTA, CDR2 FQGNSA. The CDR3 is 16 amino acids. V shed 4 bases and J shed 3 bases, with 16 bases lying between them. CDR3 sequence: CASSWPLGGDNQPQHF. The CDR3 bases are TGTGCCAGCAGCTGGCCCCTGGGGGGGGACAATCAGCCCCAGCATTTT. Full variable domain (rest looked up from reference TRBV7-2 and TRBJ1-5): GAGVSQSPSNKVTEKGKDVELRCDPISGHTALYWYRQSLGQGLEFLIYFQGNSAPDKSGLPSDRFSAERTGGSVSTLTIQRTQQEDSAVYLCASSWPLGGDNQPQHFGDGTRLSIL.

The CDR3 sequence is CASRQGRSGNTIYF. As DNA, the CDR3 is TGTGCCAGTCGACAGGGCCGCTCTGGAAACACCATATATTTT. The chain links TRBV19 to TRBJ1-3, with 7 bases that match TRBD1. Germline V gene lookup returns CDR1 LNHDA and CDR2 SQIVND (reference sequence). This CDR3 spans 14 amino acids. J lost 0 bases, V lost 8 bases, and 4 bases had no gene match.

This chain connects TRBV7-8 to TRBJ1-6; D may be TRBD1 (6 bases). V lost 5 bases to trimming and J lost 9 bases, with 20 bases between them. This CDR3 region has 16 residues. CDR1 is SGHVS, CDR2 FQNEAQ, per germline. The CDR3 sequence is CASSNLGGAVGSPLHF. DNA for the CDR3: TGTGCCAGCAGCAACCTGGGGGGGGCGGTGGGTTCACCCCTCCACTTT.

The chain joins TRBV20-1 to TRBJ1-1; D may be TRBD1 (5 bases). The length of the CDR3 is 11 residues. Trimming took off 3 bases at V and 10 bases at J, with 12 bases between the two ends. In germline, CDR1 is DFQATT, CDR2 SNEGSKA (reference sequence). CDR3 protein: CSASSGRGAFF. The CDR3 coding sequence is TGCAGTGCTAGTTCGGGGCGGGGAGCTTTCTTT.

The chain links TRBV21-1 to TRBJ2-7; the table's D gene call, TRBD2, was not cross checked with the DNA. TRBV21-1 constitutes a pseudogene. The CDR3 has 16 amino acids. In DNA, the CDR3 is TGTGCCAGCAGCAAAGCAGCCCTAGCGGGGGGGAACGAGCAGTACTTC. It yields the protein CASSKAALAGGNEQYF.